The 4 T cell receptor beta chains reported below all come from one sample, sequenced in a study of T cell changes during pregnancy in multiple sclerosis. Measured with immunoSEQ multiplex PCR; TCRdb has only the in-frame clones, and not every one. The sample has 65,000 to 90,000 clones, roughly 92% seen once. The specimen was peripheral blood, collected before pregnancy. These receptor sequences come from a female donor with multiple sclerosis, enrolled in a pregnancy study.

The chain carries TRBV27 and TRBJ2-5, with TRBD2 identical over 7 bases. The CDR3 runs 18 residues. With V trimmed by 4 bases and J by 3 bases, 17 bases remained unmatched. The germline gives CDR1 MNHEY, CDR2 SMNVEV (reference sequence). CDR3 DNA sequence: TGTGCCAGCAGTTCGACTAGTTCGTACCGGAGCGGGGAAGAGACCCAGTACTTC. The encoded protein is CASSSTSSYRSGEETQYF.

V gene TRBV28 combines with J gene TRBJ1-1, with TRBD1 as a possible D gene (5 bases). Germline assignment: CDR1 MDHEN and CDR2 SYDVKM. V was trimmed by 5 bases and J by 2 bases, leaving 9 bases between them. The CDR3 is made up of 13 amino acids. CDR3 sequence reads: CASSRGGNTEAFF. CDR3 coding DNA: TGTGCCAGCAGTAGGGGAGGTAACACTGAAGCTTTCTTT.

The V call is TRBV2, the J call TRBJ2-2; maybe TRBD1 (6 bases). This CDR3 region has 13 residues. CDR1 is SNHLY, CDR2 FYNNEI, per germline. V lost 8 bases and J lost 1, with 8 bases in between. CDR3 protein: CASEGQNTGELFF. The CDR3 DNA reads TGTGCCAGCGAGGGACAGAACACCGGGGAGCTGTTTTTT.

The rearrangement links TRBV19 to TRBJ2-7; 8 bases are a match to TRBD2. Germline trimming cut 3 bases from V and 7 bases from J; bases unmatched to any gene: 8. The CDR3 is 14 residues long. Germline values: CDR1 LNHDA, CDR2 SQIVND (reference sequence). This chain's CDR3 is CASSIGRALGEQYF. For the CDR3, the DNA is TGTGCCAGTAGTATCGGGAGGGCGCTCGGGGAGCAGTACTTC. Full variable domain (remainder filled in from reference TRBV19 and TRBJ2-7): DGGITQSPKYLFRKEGQNVTLSCEQNLNHDAMYWYRQDPGQGLRLIYYSQIVNDFQKGDIAEGYSVSREKKESFPLTVTSAQKNPTAFYLCASSIGRALGEQYFGPGTRLTVT.